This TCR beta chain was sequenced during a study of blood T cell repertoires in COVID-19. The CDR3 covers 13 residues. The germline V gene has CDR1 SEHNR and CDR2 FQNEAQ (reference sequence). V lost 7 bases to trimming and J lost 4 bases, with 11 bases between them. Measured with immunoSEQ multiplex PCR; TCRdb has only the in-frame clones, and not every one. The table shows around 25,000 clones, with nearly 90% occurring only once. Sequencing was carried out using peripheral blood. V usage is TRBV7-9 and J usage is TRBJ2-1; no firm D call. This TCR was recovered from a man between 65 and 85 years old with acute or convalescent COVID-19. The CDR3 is CASTTTDYNEQFF. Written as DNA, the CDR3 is TGTGCCAGCACCACCACTGATTACAATGAGCAGTTCTTC. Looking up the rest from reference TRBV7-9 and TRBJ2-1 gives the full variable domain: DTGVSQNPRHKITKRGQNVTFRCDPISEHNRLYWYRQTLGQGPEFLTYFQNEAQLEKSRLLSDRFSAERPKGSFSTLEIQRTEQGDSAMYLCASTTTDYNEQFFGPGTRLTVL.